This T cell receptor beta chain was observed in a study of shared clonotypes between healthy human individuals. Broader study findings: Tissue TCR repertoires likely differ from these blood-only repertoires.

Execution of the assay was at deep level. Per the study methods: For the immunoSEQ data, sequences were junction-only without quality scores, so filtering differed. Only in-frame clones appear in the TCRdb table, and some are missing; sequencing was by immunoSEQ multiplex PCR. V, J and clone size are those of that table, while D and trimming were read from the DNA. The sample shows fewer than 1.8 million clones, about 98.5% of them seen only once. The CDR3 runs 15 residues. V was trimmed by 4 bases and J by 5 bases, leaving 16 bases between them. The germline V gene has CDR1 SGHRS and CDR2 YFSETQ. As concerns this clone: No antigen is known for it.

The chain employs TRBV5-1 and TRBJ2-1; possible D gene TRBD2, 5 bases. The source material was naive CD4+ T cells sorted from blood. Regarding subset: CD45RA+ positively selected. This clonotype was sampled from a man in his thirties or forties in good health. CDR3 region: CASSPQPGTHNEQFF. CDR3 DNA: TGCGCCAGCAGCCCGCAGCCGGGAACGCACAATGAGCAGTTCTTC.